This TCR beta chain stems from a study of cytomegalovirus exposure and HLA in healthy donors. Findings and limits, study-wide: Segments of the TCR beta V type were, in most cases, productive about 90% or about 30% of the time in an earlier analysis. According to a later analysis, donors in an Asian-associated ancestry cluster reportedly had fewer N-insertions than the approximately 720-donor mean. Later analysis found that TCR beta chains associated with HLA were more clonally expanded than other, equally common chains.

Primers for the PCR totalled 60 Vbeta and 13 Jbeta. Here immunoSEQ multiplex PCR was the method, and the copy in TCRdb shows in-frame clones only, minus some. The profile shows approximately 110,000 clones, roughly 80% of them singletons. This clone turned up a few times. Its antigen remains unidentified. The CDR3 totals 12 residues. CDR1 is GTSNPN and CDR2 is SVGIG in the germline V gene (reference sequence). V was trimmed by 3 bases and J by 3 bases, leaving 6 bases between them. V is TRBV30 and J is TRBJ1-5; D might be TRBD1 (5 bases). The sequence was collected from a man aged 25 to 45 in good health and CMV-seropositive. The sequenced material came from PBMCs. CDR3 coding DNA: TGTGCCTGGAGGGGGCCCAATCAGCCCCAGCATTTT. Translated: CAWRGPNQPQHF.